One sample yielded the 17 T cell receptor beta chains listed below, sequenced in a study of radiation and T cells in renal cell carcinoma. Here immunoSEQ multiplex PCR was the method, and the copy in TCRdb shows in-frame clones only, minus some. Counted here are fewer than 85,000 clones, 89% occurring once; the ten biggest clones make up roughly 6%. As to time point: blood 4 weeks post-SBRT, at nephrectomy. Treatment denoted: 15 Gy SBRT to primary tumor, nephrectomy 4 weeks later. The sequencing used blood, collected from a patient whose treatment included radiotherapy and nephrectomy. These receptors all stem from a woman between 70 and 85 years old with renal cell carcinoma.

The genes are TRBV6-6 and TRBJ2-5; D not certain. CDR1 and CDR2 from the germline V gene are MNHNY and SVGAGI (reference sequence). The CDR3 extends over 12 amino acids. V was trimmed by 10 bases and J by 4 bases, leaving 13 bases between them. The CDR3 DNA follows: TGTGCCACCATCGGACCCGGAGAGACCCAGTACTTC. It is translated as CATIGPGETQYF.

The V and J genes are TRBV6-6 and TRBJ1-1; weak D call: TRBD1 (5 bases). The V end was cut by 2 bases, the J end by 0 bases, with 13 bases between. Germline V CDR1 and CDR2: MNHNY, SVGAGI (reference sequence). This CDR3 region has 16 residues. CDR3 sequence (DNA): TGTGCCAGCAGTTACAGGGCGGGGACCTTGAACACTGAAGCTTTCTTT. Translating gives CASSYRAGTLNTEAFF.

The chain recombines TRBV4-3 with TRBJ1-2; weak D call: TRBD1 (5 bases). Germline CDR1 and CDR2: LGHNA and YSLEER. Trimming stripped 1 base from V and 2 bases from J, with 8 bases between. CDR3 length: 14 residues. Written as DNA, the CDR3 is TGCGCCAGCAGCCAAGGACAGCTAAACTATGGCTACACCTTC. Translating gives CASSQGQLNYGYTF.

This chain connects TRBV6-6 to TRBJ2-1, with D unclear. The CDR3 is 14 amino acids. The V gene lost 2 bases and the J gene lost 6 bases, with 11 bases spanning the gap. CDR1 is MNHNY and CDR2 is SVGAGI in the germline V gene (reference sequence). CDR3 sequence (DNA): TGTGCCAGCAGTTACCCGGGCCATGGCAATGAGCAGTTCTTC. Translating it yields CASSYPGHGNEQFF.

This clone was observed a single time. V and J are TRBV30 and TRBJ2-3, with 11 nucleotides matching TRBD1. Germline V gene sequence: CDR1 GTSNPN, CDR2 SVGIG (reference sequence). The CDR3 covers 14 residues. This CDR3 reads CEDRGQGDPDTQYF. The CDR3 DNA is TGTGAGGATAGGGGACAGGGGGACCCAGATACGCAGTATTTT. The variable domain in full, completed from reference TRBV30 and TRBJ2-3, reads SQTIHQWPATLVQPVGSPLSLECTVEGTSNPNLYWYRQAAGRGLQLLFYSVGIGQISSEVPQNLSASRPQDRQFILSSKKLLLSDSGFYLCEDRGQGDPDTQYFGPGTRLTVL.

J is TRBJ1-2 and V is TRBV6-6; D is perhaps TRBD1 (6 bases). Germline assignment: CDR1 MNHNY and CDR2 SVGAGI (reference sequence). V was clipped by 5 bases and J by 2 bases, with 15 bases between them. The CDR3 runs to 15 residues. CDR3 residues: CASSVQGGMNYGYTF. CDR3 coding DNA: TGTGCCAGCAGTGTACAGGGAGGGATGAACTATGGCTACACCTTC.

This chain uses TRBV9 with TRBJ2-2, with D possibly TRBD2 on 6 matching bases. V was pared by 4 bases and J by 4 bases, with 26 bases between. Germline lookup yields CDR1 SGDLS and CDR2 YYNGEE. The CDR3 is made up of 19 amino acids. CDR3 nucleotides: TGTGCCAGCAGCACCCGCCCCGCCACTAGCCTGACTGGCACCGGGGAGCTGTTTTTT. Protein sequence: CASSTRPATSLTGTGELFF.

The rearrangement links TRBV6-6 to TRBJ1-5; D ambiguous. V dropped 5 bases and J dropped 4 bases, with 3 bases sitting between them. The CDR3 is made up of 11 amino acids. Per germline, CDR1 MNHNY and CDR2 SVGAGI (reference sequence). The CDR3 protein is CASSQNQPQHF. Written as DNA, the CDR3 is TGTGCCAGCAGTCAAAATCAGCCCCAGCATTTT.

V is TRBV7-9 and J is TRBJ2-5; unclear D gene. The V gene lost 0 bases and the J gene lost 4 bases, with 6 bases spanning the gap. Germline V gives CDR1 SEHNR, CDR2 FQNEAQ (reference sequence). The CDR3 has 13 amino acids. CDR3 sequence: CASSLAWTETQYF. The CDR3 nucleotides read TGTGCCAGCAGCTTAGCTTGGACAGAGACCCAGTACTTC.

The chain carries TRBV11-3 and TRBJ2-3; D ambiguous. V was pared by 0 bases and J by 3 bases, with 4 bases between. The CDR3 covers 13 residues. Per germline, CDR1 SGHNT and CDR2 YENEEA. The CDR3 spells CASSLDRTDTQYF. CDR3 nucleotide sequence: TGTGCCAGCAGCTTAGATCGTACAGATACGCAGTATTTT.

The chain uses TRBV6-1 and TRBJ2-3, with no clear D. Trimming left V 1 base short and J 5 bases short, with 16 bases between. This CDR3 spans 16 amino acids. Germline V gene lookup returns CDR1 MNHNS and CDR2 SASEGT. DNA of the CDR3: TGTGCCAGCAGTGAAGATATTAGCAGTCCTATAGATACGCAGTATTTT. Its protein product is CASSEDISSPIDTQYF.

V usage is TRBV9 and J usage is TRBJ2-1; TRBD2 aligns across 9 bases. CDR1 and CDR2 from the germline V gene are SGDLS and YYNGEE. CDR3 length: 15 residues. Trimming removed 3 bases from V and 6 bases from J; junction bases left unmatched: 7. The CDR3 sequence: CASSASGAASNEQFF. The CDR3 DNA sequence: TGTGCCAGCAGCGCTAGCGGGGCGGCAAGCAATGAGCAGTTCTTC.

The chain links TRBV7-3 to TRBJ2-3, with D uncertain. V was cut by 6 bases and J by 5 bases, with 12 bases left in between. The germline V gene has CDR1 SGHTA and CDR2 FQGTGA. The CDR3 runs to 13 residues. The DNA for the CDR3 is TGTGCCAGCAGTCTTAATCCCTTAGATACGCAGTATTTT. It is translated as CASSLNPLDTQYF.

The chain couples TRBV4-3 to TRBJ1-3; D gene ambiguous. The CDR3 runs to 15 residues. Trimming cost V 2 bases and J 3 bases, with 11 bases left between them. The germline CDR1 and CDR2 sequences are LGHNA and YSLEER. CDR3 loop: CASSQLLGHGNTIYF. For the CDR3, the DNA is TGCGCCAGCAGCCAACTCCTAGGGCATGGAAACACCATATATTTT.

This rearrangement joins TRBV19 to TRBJ1-3, with 7 nucleotides matching TRBD1. Germline V gene data show CDR1 as LNHDA and CDR2 as SQIVND (reference sequence). The CDR3 loop spans 14 amino acids. V lost 6 bases and J lost 4; bases outside the gene matches: 6. The CDR3 region has the DNA TGTGCCAGTAGGCTCCCGGGACAGGGAAACACCATATATTTT. It specifies CASRLPGQGNTIYF.

This sequence joins TRBV14 and TRBJ1-3; TRBD1 agrees at 9 bases. Trimming cost V 4 bases and J 3 bases; bases outside gene matches: 10. Looked up from germline, CDR1 is SGHDN and CDR2 is FVKESK. The CDR3 runs 17 residues. Here the CDR3 reads CASSPVYRGRRGNTIYF. The CDR3 coding sequence is TGTGCCAGCAGCCCAGTATACAGGGGGCGCCGTGGAAACACCATATATTTT.

CDR3 DNA: TGCGCCAGCAGGAGAGAAAACACCGGGGAGCTGTTTTTT. Protein: CASRRENTGELFF. The rearrangement uses TRBV5-1 and TRBJ2-2; D call uncertain. The germline V gene encodes CDR1 SGHRS and CDR2 YFSETQ. Trimming stripped 5 bases from V and 2 bases from J, with 7 bases between. CDR3 length equals 13 residues.